Each of the 4 T cell receptor beta chains below was sequenced from the same sample in a study of cytomegalovirus exposure and HLA in healthy donors. The PCR had 60 Vbeta and 13 Jbeta primers. The repertoire was sequenced with immunoSEQ multiplex PCR; TCRdb's copy has only in-frame clones and lacks some. This sample carries roughly 100,000 clones, roughly 79% of them seen once, and the ten largest clones take around 1.3%. Sequencing was carried out using PBMCs. These receptors all come from a man aged 40-49 years in good health and CMV-seronegative.

This clone was picked up one time. V is TRBV19 and J is TRBJ1-6, with TRBD1 matching over 9 bases. In germline, CDR1 is LNHDA, CDR2 SQIVND (reference sequence). The ends lost 3 bases at V and 9 bases at J; junction bases unmatched: 9. This CDR3 is built from 16 residues. The CDR3 sequence: CASSILGTGSGSPLHF. The CDR3 nucleotides are TGTGCCAGTAGTATTTTGGGGACAGGGAGTGGTTCACCCCTCCACTTT.

The J gene is TRBJ1-1, the V gene TRBV6-5; no reliable D call. Looked up from germline, CDR1 is MNHEY and CDR2 is SVGAGI. The V gene lost 5 bases and the J gene lost 4 bases, with 11 bases spanning the gap. The CDR3 covers 13 residues. CDR3 in DNA: TGTGCCAGCAGTAACCTCGGAGGCACTGAAGCTTTCTTT. As protein: CASSNLGGTEAFF.

In DNA, the CDR3 is TGCGCCAGCTCGACAGGGGAATCCTACGAGCAGTACTTC. Translation: CASSTGESYEQYF. This chain connects TRBV5-1 to TRBJ2-7; TRBD1 matches at 8 bases. Germline assignment: CDR1 SGHRS and CDR2 YFSETQ. Trimming cost V 7 bases and J 1 base; bases outside gene matches: 4. The CDR3 consists of 13 residues.

This rearrangement joins TRBV4-1 to TRBJ1-5, with unresolved D. CDR1 and CDR2 from the germline V gene are MGHRA and YSYEKL. The CDR3 runs 15 residues. Trimming shortened V by 4 bases and J by 0 bases, and 10 bases separated the two germline ends. The CDR3 DNA follows: TGCGCCAGCAGCCGGGCAGAGTATAGCAATCAGCCCCAGCATTTT. Translation: CASSRAEYSNQPQHF.